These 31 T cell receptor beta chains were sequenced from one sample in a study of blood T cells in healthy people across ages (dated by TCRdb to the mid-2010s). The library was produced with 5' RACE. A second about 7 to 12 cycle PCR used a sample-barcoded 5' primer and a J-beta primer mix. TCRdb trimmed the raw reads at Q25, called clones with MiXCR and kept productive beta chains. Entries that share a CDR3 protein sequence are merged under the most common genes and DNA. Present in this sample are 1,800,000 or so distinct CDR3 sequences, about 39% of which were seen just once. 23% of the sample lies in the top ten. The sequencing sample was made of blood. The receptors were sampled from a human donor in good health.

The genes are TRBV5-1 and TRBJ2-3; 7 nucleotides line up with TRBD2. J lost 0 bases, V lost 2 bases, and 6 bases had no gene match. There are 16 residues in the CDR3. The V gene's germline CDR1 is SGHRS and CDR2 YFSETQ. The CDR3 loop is CASSFGLVGSTDTQYF. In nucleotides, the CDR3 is TGCGCCAGCAGCTTTGGACTAGTAGGTAGCACAGATACGCAGTATTTT. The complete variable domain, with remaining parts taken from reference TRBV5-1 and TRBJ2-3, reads KAGVTQTPRYLIKTRGQQVTLSCSPISGHRSVSWYQQTPGQGLQFLFEYFSETQRNKGNFPGRFSGRQFSNSRSEMNVSTLELGDSALYLCASSFGLVGSTDTQYFGPGTRLTVL.

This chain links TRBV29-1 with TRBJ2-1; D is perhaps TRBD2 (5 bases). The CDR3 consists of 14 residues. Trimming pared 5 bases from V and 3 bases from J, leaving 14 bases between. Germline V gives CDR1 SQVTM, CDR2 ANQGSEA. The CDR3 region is CSVRVPRDYNEQFF. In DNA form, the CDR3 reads TGCAGCGTTCGGGTCCCACGGGACTACAATGAGCAGTTCTTC.

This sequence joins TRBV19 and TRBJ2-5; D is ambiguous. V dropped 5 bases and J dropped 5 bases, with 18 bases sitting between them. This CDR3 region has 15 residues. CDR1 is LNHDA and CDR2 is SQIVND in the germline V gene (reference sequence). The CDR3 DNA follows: TGTGCCAGTAGTCACGCAGGCAACATCGGGGAGACCCAGTACTTC. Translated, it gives CASSHAGNIGETQYF.

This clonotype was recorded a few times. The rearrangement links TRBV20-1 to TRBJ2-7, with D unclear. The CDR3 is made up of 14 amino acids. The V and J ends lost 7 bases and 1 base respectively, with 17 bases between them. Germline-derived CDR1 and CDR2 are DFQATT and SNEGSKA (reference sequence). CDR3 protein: CSGISLTKSYEQYF. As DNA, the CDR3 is TGCAGTGGAATTAGCTTGACGAAATCCTACGAGCAGTACTTC.

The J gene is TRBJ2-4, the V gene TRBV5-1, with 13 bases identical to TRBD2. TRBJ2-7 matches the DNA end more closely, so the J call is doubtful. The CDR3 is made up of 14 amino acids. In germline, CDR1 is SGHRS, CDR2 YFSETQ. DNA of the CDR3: TGCGCCAGCAGCCCCGGGACTAGCGGGATCGAGCAGTACTTC. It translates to CASSPGTSGIEQYF.

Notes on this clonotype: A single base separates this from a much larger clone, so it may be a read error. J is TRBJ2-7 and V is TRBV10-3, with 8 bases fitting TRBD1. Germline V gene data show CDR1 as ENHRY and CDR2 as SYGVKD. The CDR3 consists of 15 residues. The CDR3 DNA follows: TGTGCCATCAGTGAGAGGCAGGGGGCTAGGAACGAGCGGTACTTC. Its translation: CAISERQGARNERYF.

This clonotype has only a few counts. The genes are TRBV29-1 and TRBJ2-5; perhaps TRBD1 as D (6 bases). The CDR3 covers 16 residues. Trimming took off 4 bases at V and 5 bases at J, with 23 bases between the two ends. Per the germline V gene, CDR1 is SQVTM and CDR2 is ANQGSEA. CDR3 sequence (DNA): TGCAGCGTTGCCGTACCGGGACAAATAGAGGCGGAGACCCAGTACTTC. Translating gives CSVAVPGQIEAETQYF.

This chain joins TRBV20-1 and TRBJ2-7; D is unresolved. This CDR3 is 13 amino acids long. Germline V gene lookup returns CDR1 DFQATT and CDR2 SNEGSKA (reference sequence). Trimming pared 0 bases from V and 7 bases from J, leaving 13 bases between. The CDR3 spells CSARDRATREQYF. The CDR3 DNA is TGCAGTGCTAGAGATCGGGCTACTCGAGAGCAGTACTTC.

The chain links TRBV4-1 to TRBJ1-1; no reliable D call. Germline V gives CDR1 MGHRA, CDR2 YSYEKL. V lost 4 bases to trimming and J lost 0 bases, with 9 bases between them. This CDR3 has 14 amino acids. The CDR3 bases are TGCGCCAGCAGCCCCGCTAATATGAACACTGAAGCTTTCTTT. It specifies CASSPANMNTEAFF.

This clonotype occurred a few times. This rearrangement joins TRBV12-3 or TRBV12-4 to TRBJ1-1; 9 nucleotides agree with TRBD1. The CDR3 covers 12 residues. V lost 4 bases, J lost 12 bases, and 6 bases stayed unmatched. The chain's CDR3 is CASSSTGQGTFF. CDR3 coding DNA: TGTGCCAGCAGTTCGACCGGACAGGGGACTTTCTTT.

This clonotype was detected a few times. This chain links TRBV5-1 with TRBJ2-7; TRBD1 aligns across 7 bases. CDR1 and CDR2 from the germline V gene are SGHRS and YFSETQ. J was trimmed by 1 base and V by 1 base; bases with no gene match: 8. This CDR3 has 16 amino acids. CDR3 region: CASSLNVPGQSYEQYF. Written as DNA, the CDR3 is TGCGCCAGCAGCTTGAACGTGCCGGGACAGTCCTACGAGCAGTACTTC.

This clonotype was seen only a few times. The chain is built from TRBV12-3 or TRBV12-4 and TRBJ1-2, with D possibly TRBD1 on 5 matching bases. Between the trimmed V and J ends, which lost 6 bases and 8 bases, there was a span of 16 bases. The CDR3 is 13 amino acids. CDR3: CASSPRGSLGYTF. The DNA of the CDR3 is TGTGCCAGCAGCCCTCGGGGCTCTTTGGGCTACACCTTC.

The CDR3 DNA is TGTGCCAGCAGCTTAGGGACCCACAGCTCCTACGAGCAGTACTTC. Its translation is CASSLGTHSSYEQYF. The rearrangement uses TRBV7-6 and TRBJ2-7; D ambiguous. Germline V gene sequence: CDR1 SGHVS, CDR2 FNYEAQ. Trimming took 1 base from V and 0 from J, leaving 10 bases between them. This CDR3 region has 15 residues.

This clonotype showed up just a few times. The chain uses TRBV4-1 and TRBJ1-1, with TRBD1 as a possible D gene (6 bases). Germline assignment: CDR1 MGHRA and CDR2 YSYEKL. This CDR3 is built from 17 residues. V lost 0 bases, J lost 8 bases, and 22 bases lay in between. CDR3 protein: CASSQDPPGRGYPEAFF. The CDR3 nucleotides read TGCGCCAGCAGCCAAGATCCACCAGGCAGGGGATATCCCGAAGCTTTCTTT.

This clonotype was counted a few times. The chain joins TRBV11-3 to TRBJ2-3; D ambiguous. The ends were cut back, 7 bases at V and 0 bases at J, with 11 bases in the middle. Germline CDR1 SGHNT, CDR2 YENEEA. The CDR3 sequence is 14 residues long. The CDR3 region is CASTEDPSTDTQYF. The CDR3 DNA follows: TGTGCCAGCACCGAAGACCCGAGCACAGATACGCAGTATTTT.

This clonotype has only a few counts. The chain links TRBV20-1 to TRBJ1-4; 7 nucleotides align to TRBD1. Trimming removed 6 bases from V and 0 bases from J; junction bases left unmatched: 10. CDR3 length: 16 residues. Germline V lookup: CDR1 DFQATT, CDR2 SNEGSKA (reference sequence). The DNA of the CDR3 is TGCAGTGCCTCGGACAGGCTCTCGGCAACTAATGAAAAACTGTTTTTT. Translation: CSASDRLSATNEKLFF.

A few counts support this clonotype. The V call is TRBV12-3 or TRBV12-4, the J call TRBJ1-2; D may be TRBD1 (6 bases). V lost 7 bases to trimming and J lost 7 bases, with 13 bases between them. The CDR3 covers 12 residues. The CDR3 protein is CASNFRGAGYTF. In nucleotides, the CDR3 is TGTGCCAGCAATTTCAGGGGCGCTGGCTACACCTTC.

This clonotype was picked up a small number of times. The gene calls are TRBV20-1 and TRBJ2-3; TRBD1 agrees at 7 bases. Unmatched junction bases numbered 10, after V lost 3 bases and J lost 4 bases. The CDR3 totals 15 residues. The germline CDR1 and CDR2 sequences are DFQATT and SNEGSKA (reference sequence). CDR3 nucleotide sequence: TGCAGTGCTAGTTTGCTGGGACAGTCGCCAGATACGCAGTATTTT. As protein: CSASLLGQSPDTQYF.

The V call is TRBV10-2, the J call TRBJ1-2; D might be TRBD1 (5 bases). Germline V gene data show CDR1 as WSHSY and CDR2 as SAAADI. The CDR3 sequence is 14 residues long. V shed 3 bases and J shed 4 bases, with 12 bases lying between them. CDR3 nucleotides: TGCGCCAGCAGTGACTTGGGGGTTGGCTATGGCTACACCTTC. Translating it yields CASSDLGVGYGYTF.

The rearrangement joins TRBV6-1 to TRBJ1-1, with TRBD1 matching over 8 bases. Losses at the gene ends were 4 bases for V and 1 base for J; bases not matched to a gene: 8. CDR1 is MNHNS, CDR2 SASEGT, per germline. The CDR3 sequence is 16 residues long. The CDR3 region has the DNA TGTGCCAGCAGTGTTCGGACAGGGTTCGAGAACACTGAAGCTTTCTTT. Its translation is CASSVRTGFENTEAFF.

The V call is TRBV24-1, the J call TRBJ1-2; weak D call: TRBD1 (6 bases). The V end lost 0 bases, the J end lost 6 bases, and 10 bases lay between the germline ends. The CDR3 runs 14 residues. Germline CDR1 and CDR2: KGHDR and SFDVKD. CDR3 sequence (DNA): TGTGCCACCAGTGATTTGCTCCACAGGGATGGCTACACCTTC. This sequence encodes CATSDLLHRDGYTF.

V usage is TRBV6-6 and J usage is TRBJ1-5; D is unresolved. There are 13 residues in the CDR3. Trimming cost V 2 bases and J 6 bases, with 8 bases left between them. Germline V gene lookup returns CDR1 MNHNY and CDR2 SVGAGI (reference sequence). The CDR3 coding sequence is TGTGCCAGCAGTTACGCGGCGATTCAGCCCCAGCATTTT. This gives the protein CASSYAAIQPQHF.

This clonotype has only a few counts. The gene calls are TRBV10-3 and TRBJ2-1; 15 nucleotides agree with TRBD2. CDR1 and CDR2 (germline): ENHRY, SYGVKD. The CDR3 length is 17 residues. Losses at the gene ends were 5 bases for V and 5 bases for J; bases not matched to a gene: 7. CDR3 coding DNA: TGTGCCATCAGTTGGACTAGCGGGGGGGCGCCTAACAATGAGCAGTTCTTC. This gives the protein CAISWTSGGAPNNEQFF.

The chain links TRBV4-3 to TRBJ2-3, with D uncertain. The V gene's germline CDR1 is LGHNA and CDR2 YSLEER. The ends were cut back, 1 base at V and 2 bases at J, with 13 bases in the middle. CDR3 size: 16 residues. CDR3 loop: CASSQVWTTNTDTQYF. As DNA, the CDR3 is TGCGCCAGCAGCCAAGTCTGGACGACCAACACAGATACGCAGTATTTT.

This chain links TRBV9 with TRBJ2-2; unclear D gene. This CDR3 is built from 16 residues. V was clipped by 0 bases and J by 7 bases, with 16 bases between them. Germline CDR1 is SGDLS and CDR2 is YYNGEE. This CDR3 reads CASSVGSLPIGGELFF. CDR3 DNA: TGTGCCAGCAGCGTAGGGTCACTTCCTATTGGCGGGGAGCTGTTTTTT.

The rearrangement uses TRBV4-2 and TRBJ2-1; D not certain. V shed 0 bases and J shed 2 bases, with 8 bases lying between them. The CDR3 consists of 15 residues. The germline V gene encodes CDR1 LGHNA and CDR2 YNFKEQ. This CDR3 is CASSQDSTTYNEQFF. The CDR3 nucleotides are TGTGCCAGCAGCCAAGACTCGACAACCTACAATGAGCAGTTCTTC.

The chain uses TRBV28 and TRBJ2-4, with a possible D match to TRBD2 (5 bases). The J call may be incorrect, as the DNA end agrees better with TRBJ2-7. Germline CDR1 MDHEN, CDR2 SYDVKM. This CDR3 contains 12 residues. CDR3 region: CAGRGLPYEQYF. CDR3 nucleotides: TGTGCCGGACGCGGGCTTCCCTACGAGCAGTACTTC.

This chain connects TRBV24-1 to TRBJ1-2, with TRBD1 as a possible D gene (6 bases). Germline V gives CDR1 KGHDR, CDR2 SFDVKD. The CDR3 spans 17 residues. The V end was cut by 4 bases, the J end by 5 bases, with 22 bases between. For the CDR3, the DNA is TGTGCCACCAGTGAGGGGACAAGCGTAGACCAACTTTATGGCTACACCTTC. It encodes CATSEGTSVDQLYGYTF.

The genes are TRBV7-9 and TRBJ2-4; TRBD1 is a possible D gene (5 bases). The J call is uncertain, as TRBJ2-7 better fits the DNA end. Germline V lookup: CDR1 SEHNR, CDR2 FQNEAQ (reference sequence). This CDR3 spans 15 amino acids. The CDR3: CASSLAIQGTYEQYF. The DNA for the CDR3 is TGTGCCAGCAGCTTAGCGATTCAGGGAACCTACGAGCAGTACTTC.

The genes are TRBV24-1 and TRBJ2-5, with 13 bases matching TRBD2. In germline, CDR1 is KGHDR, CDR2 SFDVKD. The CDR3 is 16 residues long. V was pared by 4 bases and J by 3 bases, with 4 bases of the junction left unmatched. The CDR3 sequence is CATSETGTSGEETQYF. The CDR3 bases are TGTGCCACCAGTGAAACTGGGACTAGCGGGGAAGAGACCCAGTACTTC.

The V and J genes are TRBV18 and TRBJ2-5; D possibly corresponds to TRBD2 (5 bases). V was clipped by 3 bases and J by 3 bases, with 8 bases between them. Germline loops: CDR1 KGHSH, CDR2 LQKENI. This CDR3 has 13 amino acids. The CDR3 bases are TGTGCCAGCTCACCCGGAGGAAAAGAGACCCAGTACTTC. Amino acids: CASSPGGKETQYF.